This T cell receptor (beta chain) was observed in a study of blood T cell repertoires in COVID-19. Study information: Acute and convalescent COVID-19 specimens originated in the United States, Italy and Spain. T cells, B-cell-depleted T cells, or PBMCs provided the cDNA or gDNA that served as material.

This clone was observed a single time. Original processing methods: Using reference gene primer amplification, nucleated cell counts were estimated. Only in-frame clones appear in the TCRdb table, and some are missing; sequencing was by immunoSEQ multiplex PCR. The D gene and trimming were derived from the DNA, and the V and J assignments and clone size from that table. Among over 110,000 clones, around 90% were seen once, and the ten largest hold 1.5% to 2%. Sequencing was carried out using peripheral blood. The sequence came from a man between 65 and 80 years old with acute or convalescent COVID-19.

As DNA, the CDR3 is TGTGCCAGCAGCTTGGGACAGGGTATTGGGACAGATACGCAGTATTTT. Protein: CASSLGQGIGTDTQYF. V is TRBV7-9 and J is TRBJ2-3; 9 positions match TRBD1. CDR3 length: 16 amino acids. V trimming: 3 bases; J trimming: 3 bases; junction bases outside the gene matches: 7. Germline CDR1 is SEHNR and CDR2 is FQNEAQ (reference sequence).